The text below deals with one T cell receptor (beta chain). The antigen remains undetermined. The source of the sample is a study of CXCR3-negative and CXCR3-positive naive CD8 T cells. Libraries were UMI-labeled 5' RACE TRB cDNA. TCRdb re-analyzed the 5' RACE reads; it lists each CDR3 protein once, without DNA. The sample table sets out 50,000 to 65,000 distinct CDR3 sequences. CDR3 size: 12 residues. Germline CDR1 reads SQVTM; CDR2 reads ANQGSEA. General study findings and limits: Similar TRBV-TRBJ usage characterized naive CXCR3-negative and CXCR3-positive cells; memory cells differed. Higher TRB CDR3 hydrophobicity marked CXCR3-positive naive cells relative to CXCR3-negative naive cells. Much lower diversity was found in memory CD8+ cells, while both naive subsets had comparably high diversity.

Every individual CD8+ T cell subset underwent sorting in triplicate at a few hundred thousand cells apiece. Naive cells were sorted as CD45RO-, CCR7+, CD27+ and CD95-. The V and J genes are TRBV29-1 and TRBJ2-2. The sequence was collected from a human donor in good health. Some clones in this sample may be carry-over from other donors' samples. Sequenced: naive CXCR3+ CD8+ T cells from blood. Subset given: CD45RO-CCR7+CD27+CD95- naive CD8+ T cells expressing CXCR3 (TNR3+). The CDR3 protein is CSVFGVTGELFF.